Below, one T cell receptor (beta chain) is given with its context. Its antigen is unidentified. Profiling of TCR beta VDJ combinations and CDR3 sequences used genomic DNA as template. MiXCR, run by TCRdb on the reads, gives a single entry per CDR3 protein. The sample gives hundreds of thousands of distinct CDR3 sequences, around 68% of which show up once; 3.5% to 4.5% is in the top ten. J was trimmed by 3 bases and V by 1 base; bases with no gene match: 4. The CDR3 consists of 14 residues. In germline, CDR1 is DFQATT, CDR2 SNEGSKA (reference sequence). This record belongs to a study of CD8+CD57+ T cells in acquired aplastic anemia. In the study overall: Mean yield of DNA from sorted CD4+ and CD8+ cells was roughly 3.4 ug. Findings of the study overall: Patients did not significantly differ from controls in CD8+ Simpson's diversity. The number of CD8+ CDR3 sequences shared by patients and controls was twenty-nine.

The receptor comes from a human donor in good health, serving as a control. Sequences were obtained from sorted CD4+, CD8+, or CD8+CD57+ T cells (not recorded which) from PBMCs. V usage is TRBV20-1 and J usage is TRBJ2-7, with 9 positions matching TRBD1. The CDR3 sequence is CSARGTGDYYEQYF. The CDR3 DNA reads as TGCAGTGCTAGAGGGACAGGGGATTACTACGAGCAGTACTTC.